These 25 T cell receptor beta chains originate from one sample sequenced in a study of shared clonotypes between healthy human individuals. The data were produced by immunoSEQ multiplex PCR, yet TCRdb's version contains in-frame clones alone and is incomplete. The data show about a million clones, with approximately 77% seen just once and 0.7% to 0.95% held by the top ten. The sequenced sample consisted of memory CD4+ T cells from PBMCs. Subset defined: CD45RA-negative fraction. The receptors were sampled from a man between 18 and 29 years old in good health. Some clones in this sample may be carry-over from other donors' samples.

In this sample, this clone turned up a few times. The chain uses TRBV28 and TRBJ2-1, with 7 bases aligning to TRBD1. The CDR3 runs to 14 residues. Germline V gene sequence: CDR1 MDHEN, CDR2 SYDVKM. With 4 bases clipped from V and 7 bases from J, the junction kept 7 bases outside the gene matches. CDR3 in DNA: TGTGCCAGCAGTTCCTACAGGGGCAGGAATGAGCAGTTCTTC. Protein: CASSSYRGRNEQFF.

Regarding this clone: This sample includes further DNA sequences coding for the same CDR3. This chain uses TRBV7-3 with TRBJ2-1, with D tentatively TRBD1 (6 bases). The CDR3 is 13 amino acids. Germline CDR1 reads SGHTA; CDR2 reads FQGTGA. V lost 2 bases and J 8 bases, leaving 10 bases between the germline ends. The CDR3 DNA reads as TGTGCCAGCAGCTTAGCAGGGGTAGATGAGCAGTTCTTC. Translated, it gives CASSLAGVDEQFF. The variable domain in full, completed from reference TRBV7-3 and TRBJ2-1, reads GAGVSQTPSNKVTEKGKYVELRCDPISGHTALYWYRQSLGQGPEFLIYFQGTGAADDSGLPNDRFFAVRPEGSVSTLKIQRTERGDSAVYLCASSLAGVDEQFFGPGTRLTVL.

CDR3 in DNA: TGTGCCAGCAGCTTGGGCTCCTGGGACGAGCAGTACTTC. This codes for CASSLGSWDEQYF. The chain links TRBV5-6 to TRBJ2-7; D call uncertain. This CDR3 region has 13 residues. Germline V CDR1 and CDR2: SGHDT, YYEEEE. Trimming stripped 0 bases from V and 5 bases from J, with 9 bases between.

The rearrangement links TRBV2 to TRBJ2-7; no definite D call. This CDR3 has 13 residues. V was clipped by 1 base and J by 6 bases, with 10 bases between them. Germline CDR1 is SNHLY and CDR2 is FYNNEI. The CDR3 loop reads CASSEVANREQYF. The CDR3, as DNA: TGTGCCAGCAGTGAAGTGGCTAATCGCGAGCAGTACTTC. Full variable domain (outside the CDR3, taken from reference TRBV2 and TRBJ2-7): EPEVTQTPSHQVTQMGQEVILRCVPISNHLYFYWYRQILGQKVEFLVSFYNNEISEKSEIFDDQFSVERPDGSNFTLKIRSTKLEDSAMYFCASSEVANREQYFGPGTRLTVT.

J is TRBJ2-3 and V is TRBV4-3, with D tentatively TRBD1 (5 bases). Trimming took 0 bases from V and 6 from J, leaving 13 bases between them. The CDR3 is 15 amino acids. The germline V gene encodes CDR1 LGHNA and CDR2 YSLEER. The CDR3 bases are TGCGCCAGCAGCCAAGAGCCCAGGGTGGGGGATACGCAGTATTTT. Residues: CASSQEPRVGDTQYF.

The chain employs TRBV30 and TRBJ2-4; D gene unclear. V lost 0 bases and J 0 bases, leaving 12 bases between the germline ends. In germline, CDR1 is GTSNPN, CDR2 SVGIG (reference sequence). The CDR3 is made up of 16 amino acids. The CDR3 DNA reads TGTGCCTGGAGTGTACGAGGAGATCTAGCCAAAAACATTCAGTACTTC. Protein product: CAWSVRGDLAKNIQYF.

The gene calls are TRBV2 and TRBJ2-2, with a weak D call TRBD1 (6 bases). This CDR3 has 14 residues. Trimming took 7 bases from V and 5 from J, leaving 14 bases between them. Germline V gene data show CDR1 as SNHLY and CDR2 as FYNNEI. The CDR3: CASKWTEKTGELFF. CDR3 DNA sequence: TGTGCCAGCAAATGGACAGAGAAAACCGGGGAGCTGTTTTTT.

The V gene is TRBV9, the J gene TRBJ2-3; possibly TRBD2 for D (6 bases). Germline V lookup: CDR1 SGDLS, CDR2 YYNGEE. V dropped 4 bases and J dropped 0 bases, with 18 bases sitting between them. The CDR3 consists of 17 residues. CDR3 sequence reads: CASSPEGSGWSTDTQYF. The CDR3 nucleotides read TGTGCCAGCAGCCCGGAGGGAAGCGGTTGGAGCACAGATACGCAGTATTTT.

This chain joins TRBV5-5 and TRBJ1-2, with D unresolved. The germline V and J ends were trimmed by 4 bases and 4 bases, with 8 bases remaining between them. The length of the CDR3 is 12 residues. In germline, CDR1 is SGHKS, CDR2 YYEKEE (reference sequence). The CDR3: CASSPEIYGYTF. In DNA, the CDR3 is TGTGCCAGCAGCCCAGAGATCTATGGCTACACCTTC.

This clone was observed at least ten times. The V gene is TRBV28, the J gene TRBJ2-7; 10 nucleotides match TRBD2. With V trimmed by 6 bases and J by 0 bases, 5 bases remained unmatched. Germline V gene sequence: CDR1 MDHEN, CDR2 SYDVKM. CDR3 length equals 15 residues. In nucleotides, the CDR3 is TGTGCCAGCAGACTCAGCGGGAGGGCCTCCTACGAGCAGTACTTC. It yields the protein CASRLSGRASYEQYF.

Note on this clone: Since the CDR3 does not end with the conserved phenylalanine or tryptophan, this likely comes from a read error. This rearrangement joins TRBV11-2 to TRBJ1-2; D uncertain. The CDR3 has 15 residues. Germline V CDR1 and CDR2: SGHAT, FQNNGV. The germline V and J ends were trimmed by 1 base and 4 bases, with 13 bases remaining between them. This CDR3 is CASSLVGSLSYGYTL. CDR3 nucleotide sequence: TGTGCCAGCAGCTTAGTTGGTTCACTAAGCTATGGCTACACCCTC.

With regard to this clone: This CDR3 is also generated by other DNA sequences in the sample. This sequence joins TRBV12-5 and TRBJ2-7, with D possibly called TRBD1 or TRBD2 (5 bases each). This CDR3 region has 16 residues. The germline V gene has CDR1 LGHNT and CDR2 FRNRAP. Trimming left V 0 bases short and J 4 bases short, with 16 bases between. The CDR3 region is CASGLVLGTEPYEQYF. The CDR3 coding sequence is TGTGCTAGTGGTTTGGTACTGGGGACCGAACCGTACGAGCAGTACTTC.

The chain recombines TRBV25-1 with TRBJ2-3; no reliable D call. This CDR3 is 14 amino acids long. Trimming took off 5 bases at V and 0 bases at J, with 9 bases between the two ends. The V gene's germline CDR1 is MGHDK and CDR2 SYGVNS. CDR3 residues: CASSLDRSTDTQYF. CDR3 nucleotides: TGTGCCAGCAGTTTAGATCGGAGCACAGATACGCAGTATTTT.

The rearrangement uses TRBV20-1 and TRBJ2-3; D gene uncertain. This CDR3 spans 11 amino acids. Trimming shortened V by 6 bases and J by 4 bases, and 8 bases separated the two germline ends. Per the germline V gene, CDR1 is DFQATT and CDR2 is SNEGSKA (reference sequence). The CDR3 spells CSAIRSDTQYF. The CDR3 DNA reads TGCAGTGCGATAAGGTCAGATACGCAGTATTTT.

The chain has TRBV10-3 and TRBJ2-2; D remains unclear. With 7 bases removed from V and 3 bases from J, the gap between germline ends came to 9 bases. CDR1 is ENHRY, CDR2 SYGVKD, per germline. The CDR3 is made up of 13 amino acids. The CDR3 DNA follows: TGTGCCATCACCGTCATTGACACCGGGGAGCTGTTTTTT. Protein product: CAITVIDTGELFF.

The rearrangement links TRBV10-1 to TRBJ1-1, with a possible D match to TRBD1 (5 bases). CDR1 is WNHNN and CDR2 is SYGVQD in the germline V gene (reference sequence). V gave up 3 bases and J gave up 1 base, with 6 bases separating them. CDR3 length: 13 residues. The CDR3 DNA reads as TGCGCCAGCAGTGACAGGGCGAACACTGAAGCTTTCTTT. Encoded protein: CASSDRANTEAFF.

The chain recombines TRBV7-3 with TRBJ2-5; tentatively, D is TRBD2 (5 bases). There are 14 residues in the CDR3. Trimming removed 5 bases from V and 13 bases from J, with 23 bases in between. The germline CDR1 and CDR2 sequences are SGHTA and FQGTGA. CDR3 amino acids: CASSPPGSGRLLYF. The CDR3 nucleotides are TGTGCCAGCAGCCCTCCGGGGTCCGGCCGCCTCCTGTACTTC.

The gene calls are TRBV7-2 and TRBJ2-7; TRBD1 matches at 7 bases. The CDR3 extends over 14 amino acids. Per the germline V gene, CDR1 is SGHTA and CDR2 is FQGNSA. V was pared by 3 bases and J by 0 bases, with 2 bases of the junction left unmatched. CDR3 protein: CASSFRDSSYEQYF. The CDR3 DNA reads TGTGCCAGCAGCTTTCGGGACAGCTCCTACGAGCAGTACTTC.

The sample holds a few counts of this clone. The V call is TRBV18, the J call TRBJ1-1, with unresolved D. The germline CDR1 and CDR2 sequences are KGHSH and LQKENI. The CDR3 has 15 residues. Trimming cost V 3 bases and J 4 bases, with 15 bases left between them. The CDR3 DNA is TGTGCCAGCTCACCGCTGAGGGTAGAGGGCACTGAAGCTTTCTTT. Translating gives CASSPLRVEGTEAFF.

The chain joins TRBV4-2 to TRBJ2-1; tentatively, D is TRBD1 (6 bases). CDR1 LGHNA and CDR2 YNFKEQ come from the germline V gene. CDR3 size: 13 residues. Trimming left V 1 base short and J 15 bases short, with 16 bases between. As DNA, the CDR3 is TGTGCCAGCAGCCAAGGAAAGACAGGCCTGGGGTTCTTC. It is translated as CASSQGKTGLGFF.

The chain employs TRBV5-1 and TRBJ1-5; TRBD1 might be the D (5 bases). Per germline, CDR1 SGHRS and CDR2 YFSETQ. The CDR3 sequence is 15 residues long. V was cut by 1 base and J by 3 bases, with 11 bases left in between. This CDR3 reads CASSLHAGNNQPQHF. The CDR3 DNA reads as TGCGCCAGCAGCTTGCATGCAGGGAACAATCAGCCCCAGCATTTT.

The gene calls are TRBV7-2 and TRBJ1-4; tentatively, D is TRBD1 (6 bases). The CDR3 sequence is 15 residues long. CDR1 and CDR2 (germline): SGHTA, FQGNSA. Trimming took 1 base from V and 4 from J, leaving 10 bases between them. This CDR3 reads CASSLVTGLNEKLFF. The CDR3 bases are TGTGCCAGCAGCTTAGTGACAGGACTTAATGAAAAACTGTTTTTT.

This clone has a count of ten or more. V gene TRBV4-3 combines with J gene TRBJ1-1; unclear D gene. This CDR3 is built from 15 residues. V was trimmed by 0 bases and J by 5 bases, leaving 13 bases between them. In germline, CDR1 is LGHNA, CDR2 YSLEER. The CDR3 protein is CASSQDGTALTEAFF. CDR3 in DNA: TGCGCCAGCAGCCAAGATGGAACGGCACTAACTGAAGCTTTCTTT.

The rearrangement links TRBV7-2 to TRBJ1-1; D gene uncertain. From germline, CDR1 is SGHTA and CDR2 FQGNSA. The germline V and J ends were trimmed by 3 bases and 4 bases, with 12 bases remaining between them. This CDR3 is built from 14 residues. CDR3 bases: TGTGCCAGCAGCTTTACCGGGATCTCCACTGAAGCTTTCTTT. The encoded protein is CASSFTGISTEAFF.

Concerning this clone: One end of the junction fails to match germline, which may point to a read error. Within the sample, other DNA sequences also encode this same CDR3. The V call is TRBV28, the J call TRBJ2-2; TRBD2 is a possible D gene (5 bases). Germline CDR1 is MDHEN and CDR2 is SYDVKM. This CDR3 comprises 13 residues. DNA of the CDR3: TGTGCCAGCGCCCACGTCAACACCGGGGAGCTATTTTTT. Amino acids: CASAHVNTGELFF.